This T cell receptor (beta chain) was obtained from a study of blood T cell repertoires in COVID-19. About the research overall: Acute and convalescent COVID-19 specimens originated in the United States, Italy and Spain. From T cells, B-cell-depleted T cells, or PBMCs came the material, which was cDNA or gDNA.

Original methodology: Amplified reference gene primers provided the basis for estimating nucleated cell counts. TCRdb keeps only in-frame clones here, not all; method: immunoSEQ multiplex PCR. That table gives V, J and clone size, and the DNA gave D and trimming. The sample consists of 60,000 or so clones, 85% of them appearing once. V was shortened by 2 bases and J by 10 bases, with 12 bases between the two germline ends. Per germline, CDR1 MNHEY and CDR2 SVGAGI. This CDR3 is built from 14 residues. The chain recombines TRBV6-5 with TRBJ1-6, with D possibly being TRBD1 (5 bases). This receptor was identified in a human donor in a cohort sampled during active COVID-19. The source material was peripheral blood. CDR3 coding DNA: TGTGCCAGCAGTTACAGGGGCAGAGAGTCACCCCTCCACTTT. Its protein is CASSYRGRESPLHF.